This T cell receptor (beta chain) was identified during a study of blood T cell repertoires in COVID-19. Study-wide context: Samples representing acute and convalescent COVID-19 were sourced from the United States, Italy and Spain.

This clone was observed a single time. Sequencing was performed with immunoSEQ multiplex PCR; in TCRdb, only in-frame clones are kept and a portion is missing. The table includes about 480,000 clones, about 85% detected once. Researchers sorted participants into cohorts using their self-reported clinical history. Trimming at V came to 4 bases and at J to 6 bases, leaving 8 bases not matched to a gene. The germline CDR1 and CDR2 sequences are MNHEY and SVGEGT. This CDR3 is built from 16 residues. This rearrangement joins TRBV6-2 or TRBV6-3 to TRBJ2-2, with TRBD2 matching 10 bases. Sequencing was done on a sample of PBMCs or T cells enriched from blood (not recorded which). The receptor comes from a woman under 30 with acute COVID-19. This chain's CDR3 is CASSSQLAGIAGELFF. DNA of the CDR3: TGTGCCAGCAGTTCCCAACTAGCGGGAATCGCCGGGGAGCTGTTTTTT.